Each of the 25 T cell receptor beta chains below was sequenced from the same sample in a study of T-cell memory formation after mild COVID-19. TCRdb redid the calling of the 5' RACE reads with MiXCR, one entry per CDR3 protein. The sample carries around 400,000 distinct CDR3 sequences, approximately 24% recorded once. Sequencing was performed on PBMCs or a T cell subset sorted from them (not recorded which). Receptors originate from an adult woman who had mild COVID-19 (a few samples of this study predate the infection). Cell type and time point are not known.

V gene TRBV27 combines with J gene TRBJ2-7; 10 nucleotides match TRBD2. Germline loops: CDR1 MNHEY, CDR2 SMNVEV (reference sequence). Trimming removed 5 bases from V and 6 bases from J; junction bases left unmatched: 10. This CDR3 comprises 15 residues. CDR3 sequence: CASSPGLANGGEQYF. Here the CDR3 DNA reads TGTGCCAGCAGTCCGGGACTAGCGAATGGAGGCGAGCAGTACTTC.

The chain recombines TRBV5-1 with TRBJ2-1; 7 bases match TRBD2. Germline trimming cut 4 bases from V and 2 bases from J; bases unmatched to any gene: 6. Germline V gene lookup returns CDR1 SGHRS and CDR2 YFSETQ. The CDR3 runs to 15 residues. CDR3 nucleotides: TGCGCCAGCAGCCCAGGAGCGGGGCCCTACAATGAGCAGTTCTTC. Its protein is CASSPGAGPYNEQFF.

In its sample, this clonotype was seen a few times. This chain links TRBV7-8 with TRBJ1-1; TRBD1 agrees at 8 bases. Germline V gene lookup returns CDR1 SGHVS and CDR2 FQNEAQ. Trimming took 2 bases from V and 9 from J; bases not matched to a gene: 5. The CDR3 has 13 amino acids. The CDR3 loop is CASSLTQGAKAFF. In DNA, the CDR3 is TGTGCCAGCAGCTTAACCCAGGGGGCCAAAGCTTTCTTT.

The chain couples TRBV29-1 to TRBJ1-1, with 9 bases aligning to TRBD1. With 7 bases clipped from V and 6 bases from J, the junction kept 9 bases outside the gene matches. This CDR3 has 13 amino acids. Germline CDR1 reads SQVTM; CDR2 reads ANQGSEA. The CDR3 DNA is TGCAGCGCGTCCTCGGGACAGGGTGCTGAAGCTTTCTTT. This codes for CSASSGQGAEAFF.

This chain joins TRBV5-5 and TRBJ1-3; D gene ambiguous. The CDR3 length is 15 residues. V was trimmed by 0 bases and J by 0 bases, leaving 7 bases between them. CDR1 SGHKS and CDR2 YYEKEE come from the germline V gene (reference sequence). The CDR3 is CASSLADSSGNTIYF. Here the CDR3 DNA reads TGTGCCAGCAGCTTGGCCGACTCCTCTGGAAACACCATATATTTT.

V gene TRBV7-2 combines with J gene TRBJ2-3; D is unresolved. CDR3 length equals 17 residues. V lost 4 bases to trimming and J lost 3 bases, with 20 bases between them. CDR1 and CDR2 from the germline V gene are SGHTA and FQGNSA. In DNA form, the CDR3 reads TGTGCCAGCAGCTCATCTGACTCGTGGTATAAGACAGATACGCAGTATTTT. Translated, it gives CASSSSDSWYKTDTQYF.

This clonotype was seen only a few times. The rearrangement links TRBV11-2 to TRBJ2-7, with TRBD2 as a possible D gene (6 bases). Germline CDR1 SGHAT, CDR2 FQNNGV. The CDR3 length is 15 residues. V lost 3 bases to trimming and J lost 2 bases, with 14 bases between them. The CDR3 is CASSFRDGGAYEQYF. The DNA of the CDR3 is TGTGCCAGCAGCTTCCGGGACGGGGGAGCCTACGAGCAGTACTTC.

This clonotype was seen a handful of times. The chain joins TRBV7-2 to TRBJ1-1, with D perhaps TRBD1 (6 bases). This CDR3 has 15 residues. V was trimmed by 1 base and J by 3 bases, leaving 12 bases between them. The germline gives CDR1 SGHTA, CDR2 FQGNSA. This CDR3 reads CASSLDRVRDTEAFF. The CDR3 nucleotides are TGTGCCAGCAGCTTAGACAGGGTAAGGGACACTGAAGCTTTCTTT.

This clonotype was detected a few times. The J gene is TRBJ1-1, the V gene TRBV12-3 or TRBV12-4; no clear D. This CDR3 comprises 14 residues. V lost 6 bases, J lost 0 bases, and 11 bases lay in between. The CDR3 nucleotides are TGTGCCAGCAGGATGCCTGGGATGAACACTGAAGCTTTCTTT. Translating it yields CASRMPGMNTEAFF.

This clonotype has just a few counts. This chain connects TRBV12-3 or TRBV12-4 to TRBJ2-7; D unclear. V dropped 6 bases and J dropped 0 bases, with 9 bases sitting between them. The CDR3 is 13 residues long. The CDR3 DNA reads TGTGCCAGCAGCATGACGGTCTCCTACGAGCAGTACTTC. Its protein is CASSMTVSYEQYF.

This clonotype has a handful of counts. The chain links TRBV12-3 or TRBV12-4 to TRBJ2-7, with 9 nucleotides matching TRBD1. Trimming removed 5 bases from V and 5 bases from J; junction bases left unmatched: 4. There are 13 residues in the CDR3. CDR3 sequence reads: CASSTGQGHEQYF. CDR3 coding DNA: TGTGCCAGCAGTACGGGACAGGGCCACGAGCAGTACTTC.

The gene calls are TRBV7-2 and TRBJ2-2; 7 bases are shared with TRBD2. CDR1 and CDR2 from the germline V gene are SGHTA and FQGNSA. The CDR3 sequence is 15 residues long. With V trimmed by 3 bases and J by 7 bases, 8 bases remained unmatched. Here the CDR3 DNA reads TGTGCCAGCAGCTTCAGTAGCGGGTTTGGCGGGGAGCTGTTTTTT. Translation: CASSFSSGFGGELFF.

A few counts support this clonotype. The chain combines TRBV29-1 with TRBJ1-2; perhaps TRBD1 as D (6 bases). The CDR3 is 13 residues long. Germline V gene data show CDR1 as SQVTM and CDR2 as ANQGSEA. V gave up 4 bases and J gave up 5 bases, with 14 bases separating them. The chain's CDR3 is CSVGSPTGYGYTF. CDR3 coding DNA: TGCAGCGTTGGAAGCCCGACAGGTTATGGCTACACCTTC.

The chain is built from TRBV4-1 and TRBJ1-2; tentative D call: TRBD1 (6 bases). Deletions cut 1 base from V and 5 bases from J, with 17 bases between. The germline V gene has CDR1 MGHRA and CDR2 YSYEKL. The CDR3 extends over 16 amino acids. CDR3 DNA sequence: TGCGCCAGCAGCCAAGGTCCCCTCGGACAGAGATATGGCTACACCTTC. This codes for CASSQGPLGQRYGYTF.

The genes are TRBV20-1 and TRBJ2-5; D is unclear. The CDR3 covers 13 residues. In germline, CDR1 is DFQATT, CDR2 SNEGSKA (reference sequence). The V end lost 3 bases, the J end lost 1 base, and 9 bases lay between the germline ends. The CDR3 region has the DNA TGCAGTGCTAGTCGCCAGGCCCAAGAGACCCAGTACTTC. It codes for CSASRQAQETQYF.

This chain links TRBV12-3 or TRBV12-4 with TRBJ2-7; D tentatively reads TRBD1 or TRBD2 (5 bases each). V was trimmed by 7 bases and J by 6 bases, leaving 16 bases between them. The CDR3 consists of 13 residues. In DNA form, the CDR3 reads TGTGCCAGCACCCATTCCCGGGGCGGCGAGCAGTACTTC. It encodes CASTHSRGGEQYF.

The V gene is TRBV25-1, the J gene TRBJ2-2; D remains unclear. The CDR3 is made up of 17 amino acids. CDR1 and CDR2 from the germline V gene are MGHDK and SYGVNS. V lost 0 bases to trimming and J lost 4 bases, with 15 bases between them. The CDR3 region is CASSEYLQPPATGELFF. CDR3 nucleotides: TGTGCCAGCAGTGAATATTTGCAGCCGCCGGCCACCGGGGAGCTGTTTTTT.

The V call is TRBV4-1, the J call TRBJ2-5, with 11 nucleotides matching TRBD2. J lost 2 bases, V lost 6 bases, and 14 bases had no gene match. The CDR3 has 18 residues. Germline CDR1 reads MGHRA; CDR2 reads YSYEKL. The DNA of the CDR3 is TGCGCCAGCAGACCCGGAATTCTAGCGGGGGGACTTCAAGAGACCCAGTACTTC. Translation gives CASRPGILAGGLQETQYF.

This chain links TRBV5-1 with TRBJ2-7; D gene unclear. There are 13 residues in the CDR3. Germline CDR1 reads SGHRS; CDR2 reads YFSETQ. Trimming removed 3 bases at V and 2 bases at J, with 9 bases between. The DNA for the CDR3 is TGCGCCAGCAGCTGGAGACACCCCTACGAGCAGTACTTC. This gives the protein CASSWRHPYEQYF.

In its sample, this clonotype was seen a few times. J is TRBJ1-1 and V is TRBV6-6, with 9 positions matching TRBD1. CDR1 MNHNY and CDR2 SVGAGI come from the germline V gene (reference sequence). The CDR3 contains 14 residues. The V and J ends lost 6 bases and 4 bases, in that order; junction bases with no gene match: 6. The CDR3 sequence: CASRSRDRATEAFF. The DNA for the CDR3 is TGTGCCAGCAGAAGTAGGGACAGGGCCACTGAAGCTTTCTTT.

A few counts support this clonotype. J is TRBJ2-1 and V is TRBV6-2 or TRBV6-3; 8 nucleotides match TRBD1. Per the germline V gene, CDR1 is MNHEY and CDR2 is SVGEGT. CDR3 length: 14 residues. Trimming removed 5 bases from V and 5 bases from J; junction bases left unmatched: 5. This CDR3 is CASSIWTGNNEQFF. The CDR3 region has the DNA TGTGCCAGCAGTATTTGGACAGGGAACAATGAGCAGTTCTTC.

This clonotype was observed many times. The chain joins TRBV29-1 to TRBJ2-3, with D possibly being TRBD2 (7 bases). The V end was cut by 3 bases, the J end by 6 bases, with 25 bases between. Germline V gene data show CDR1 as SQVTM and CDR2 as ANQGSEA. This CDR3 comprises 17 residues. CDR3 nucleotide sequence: TGCAGCGTTGAGAAGGGGGGTAGCGGGTCCAGACTGGATACGCAGTATTTT. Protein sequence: CSVEKGGSGSRLDTQYF.

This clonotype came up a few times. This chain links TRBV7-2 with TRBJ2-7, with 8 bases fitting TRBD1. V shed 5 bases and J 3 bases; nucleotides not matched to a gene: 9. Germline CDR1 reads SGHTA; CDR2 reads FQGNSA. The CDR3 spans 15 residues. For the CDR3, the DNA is TGTGCCAGCAGCCTGGGGGTACAGGGGGTCTACGAGCAGTACTTC. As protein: CASSLGVQGVYEQYF.

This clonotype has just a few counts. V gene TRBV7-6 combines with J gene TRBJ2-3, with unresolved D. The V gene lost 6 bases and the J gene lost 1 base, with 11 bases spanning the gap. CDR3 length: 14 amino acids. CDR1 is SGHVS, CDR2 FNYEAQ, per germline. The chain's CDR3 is CASSNHGGTDTQYF. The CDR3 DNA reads TGTGCCAGCAGTAACCATGGGGGCACAGATACGCAGTATTTT.

CDR3 bases: TGTGCCAGCACCCCGCCCGGGGGGCCAGAGACCCAGTACTTC. It encodes CASTPPGGPETQYF. This chain joins TRBV6-6 and TRBJ2-5; the D gene is possibly TRBD2 (7 bases). CDR3 length: 14 amino acids. Germline CDR1 and CDR2: MNHNY and SVGAGI (reference sequence). The V gene lost 7 bases and the J gene lost 4 bases, with 16 bases spanning the gap.